This T cell receptor (beta chain) stems from a study of early T cells in non-severe SARS-CoV-2 infection. Study context: The study sequenced bulk RNA from unsorted whole blood, with chains unpaired. Study-level results: Lookups in VDJdb leaned toward anti-spike CD8 responses and missed private and CD4 specificities.

Between the trimmed V and J ends, which lost 2 bases and 1 base, there was a span of 15 bases. Germline loops: CDR1 DFQATT, CDR2 SNEGSKA (reference sequence). This CDR3 is 15 amino acids long. TCRdb reanalysed the 5' RACE reads using MiXCR and keeps one entry per CDR3 protein. The repertoire holds fewer than 60,000 distinct CDR3 sequences, roughly 9.4% seen once, with over 4% in the top ten. As to this clonotype: Its target is unknown.

The chain joins TRBV20-1 to TRBJ2-7; maybe TRBD2 (6 bases). The sample in question was whole blood, obtained at baseline. This TCR derives from an adult who was a healthcare worker with PCR-confirmed SARS-CoV-2 infection or an uninfected control (not recorded which). CDR3 region: CSARRAGTESYEQYF. CDR3 DNA sequence: TGCAGTGCTAGAAGGGCCGGGACTGAGTCCTACGAGCAGTACTTC.